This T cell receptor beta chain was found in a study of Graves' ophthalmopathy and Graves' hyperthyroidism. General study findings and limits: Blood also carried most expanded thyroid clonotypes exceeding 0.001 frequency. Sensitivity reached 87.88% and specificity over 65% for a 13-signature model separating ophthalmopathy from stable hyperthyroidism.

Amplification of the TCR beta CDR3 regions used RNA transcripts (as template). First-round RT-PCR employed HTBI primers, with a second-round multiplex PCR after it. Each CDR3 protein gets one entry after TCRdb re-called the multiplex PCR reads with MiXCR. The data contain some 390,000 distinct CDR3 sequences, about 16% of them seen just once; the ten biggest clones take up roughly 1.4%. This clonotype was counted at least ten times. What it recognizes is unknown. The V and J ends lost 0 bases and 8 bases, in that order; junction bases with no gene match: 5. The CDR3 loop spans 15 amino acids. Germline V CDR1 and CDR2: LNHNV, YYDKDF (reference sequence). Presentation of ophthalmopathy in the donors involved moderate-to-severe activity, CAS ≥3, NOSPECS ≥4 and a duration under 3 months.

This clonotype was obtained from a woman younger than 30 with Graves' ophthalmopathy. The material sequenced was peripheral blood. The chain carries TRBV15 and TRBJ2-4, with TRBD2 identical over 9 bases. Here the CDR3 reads CATSREGTSFDIQYF. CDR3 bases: TGTGCCACCAGCAGAGAAGGGACTAGCTTTGACATTCAGTACTTC.